The source of this T cell receptor (beta chain) is a study of cytomegalovirus exposure and HLA in healthy donors. Unmatched junction bases numbered 8, after V lost 5 bases and J lost 9 bases. The length of the CDR3 is 14 residues. In germline, CDR1 is SNHLY, CDR2 FYNNEI. Comments on this clone: Its antigen remains unknown.

PCR used 60 Vbeta primers and 13 Jbeta primers. Profiling relied on immunoSEQ multiplex PCR, and the TCRdb table lists in-frame clones only, not all of them. The sample records around 160,000 clones, roughly 88% being singletons. The study's findings and limits: Donors were assumed by presence/absence analyses to have roughly uniform sequencing depth. Researchers catalogued around 150 TCR beta chains as cytomegalovirus-associated. A later analysis found TCR association rates differed by HLA locus, highest for DRB1 and lowest for HLA-C.

This rearrangement joins TRBV2 to TRBJ2-1; TRBD1 agrees at 9 bases. The receptor was isolated from a man between 18 and 35 years old in good health and CMV-seropositive. Sequences were obtained from PBMCs. The DNA for the CDR3 is TGTGCCAGCAGTACAGGGACAGGGAACCTTGAGCAGTTCTTC. Protein: CASSTGTGNLEQFF.